The rows below give T cell receptor beta chains drawn from one sample of a study of identical twins. TCRdb independently ran MiXCR on the 5' RACE reads; one entry per CDR3 protein. The sample has about 1.7 million distinct CDR3 sequences; roughly a third are singletons. Sequences were obtained from cord blood. The receptors come from a newborn girl in good health. The CDR3 runs from the conserved cysteine through the conserved F or W. Each record gives: clone size, J gene, V gene, D gene, CDR3 protein, CDR3 DNA. The D gene is left open where the match is weak. The listing skips clone size in some rows; elsewhere it reads once, few, many or a size class.

clone_size: .
j_call: TRBJ1-6
v_call: TRBV10-3
d_call: .
cdr3_aa: CAISGQVRDNSPLHF
cdr3_nt: TGTGCCATCAGTGGACAGGTTAGAGATAATTCACCCCTCCACTTT

clone_size: .
j_call: TRBJ1-2
v_call: TRBV20-1
d_call: TRBD1
cdr3_aa: CSGTGVGYGYTF
cdr3_nt: TGCAGTGGCACAGGGGTGGGCTATGGCTACACCTTC

clone_size: few
j_call: TRBJ2-3
v_call: TRBV9
d_call: TRBD1
cdr3_aa: CASSVGDSPSTDTQYF
cdr3_nt: TGTGCCAGCAGCGTAGGGGACAGTCCTAGCACAGATACGCAGTATTTT

clone_size: once
j_call: TRBJ2-5
v_call: TRBV14
d_call: TRBD2
cdr3_aa: CASSGLAGGRETQYF
cdr3_nt: TGTGCCAGCTCGGGACTAGCGGGGGGCAGAGAGACCCAGTACTTC

clone_size: few
j_call: TRBJ2-5
v_call: TRBV21-1
d_call: .
cdr3_aa: CASSTKEGGGETQYF
cdr3_nt: TGTGCCAGCAGCACTAAAGAGGGAGGAGGAGAGACCCAGTACTTC

clone_size: .
j_call: TRBJ1-1
v_call: TRBV20-1
d_call: .
cdr3_aa: CSARTTGLRGEAFF
cdr3_nt: TGCAGTGCTAGAACAACAGGCCTCAGGGGTGAAGCTTTCTTT

clone_size: few
j_call: TRBJ1-2
v_call: TRBV20-1
d_call: TRBD1
cdr3_aa: CSAGGQGAKGYTF
cdr3_nt: TGCAGTGCGGGTGGACAGGGGGCAAAGGGCTACACCTTC

clone_size: few
j_call: TRBJ2-7
v_call: TRBV5-8
d_call: TRBD2
cdr3_aa: CASSDGLAAYEQYF
cdr3_nt: TGTGCCAGCAGCGACGGACTAGCGGCGTACGAGCAGTACTTC

clone_size: .
j_call: TRBJ2-7
v_call: TRBV4-1
d_call: .
cdr3_aa: CASSQGRVLGGAYYEQYF
cdr3_nt: TGCGCCAGCAGCCAAGGAAGGGTCTTGGGGGGGGCGTACTACGAGCAGTACTTC

clone_size: few
j_call: TRBJ2-7
v_call: TRBV29-1
d_call: TRBD1
cdr3_aa: CSVDRGTQQYF
cdr3_nt: TGCAGCGTAGACAGGGGGACTCAGCAGTACTTC

clone_size: .
j_call: TRBJ2-3
v_call: TRBV5-1
d_call: .
cdr3_aa: CASSPYGGGSTDTQSF
cdr3_nt: TGCGCCAGCAGCCCTTACGGCGGGGGCAGCACAGATACGCAGTCTTTT

clone_size: .
j_call: TRBJ1-5
v_call: TRBV20-1
d_call: .
cdr3_aa: CSARDRGGVSNQPQHF
cdr3_nt: TGCAGTGCTAGAGACCGTGGGGGGGTTAGCAATCAGCCCCAGCATTTT

clone_size: few
j_call: TRBJ2-4
v_call: TRBV4-1
d_call: TRBD1
cdr3_aa: CASSRTGRNIQYF
cdr3_nt: TGCGCCAGCAGCCGGACAGGGAGGAACATTCAGTACTTC

clone_size: .
j_call: TRBJ1-6
v_call: TRBV6-1
d_call: .
cdr3_aa: CASSLLDSYNSPLHF
cdr3_nt: TGTGCCAGCAGCCTACTGGACAGTTATAATTCACCCCTCCACTTT

clone_size: .
j_call: TRBJ1-5
v_call: TRBV2
d_call: .
cdr3_aa: CASSPSVGGGQPQHF
cdr3_nt: TGTGCCAGCAGCCCCTCGGTTGGGGGCGGCCAGCCCCAGCATTTT

clone_size: few
j_call: TRBJ2-6
v_call: TRBV5-5
d_call: .
cdr3_aa: CASSLSAGFSSGANVLTF
cdr3_nt: TGTGCCAGCAGCTTGTCGGCAGGTTTCAGCTCTGGGGCCAACGTCCTGACTTTC

clone_size: few
j_call: TRBJ1-1
v_call: TRBV29-1
d_call: TRBD1
cdr3_aa: CSGEKTGGNTEAFF
cdr3_nt: TGCAGCGGAGAAAAAACAGGGGGGAACACTGAAGCTTTCTTT

clone_size: .
j_call: TRBJ1-3
v_call: TRBV10-3
d_call: .
cdr3_aa: CAISDRTPGASGNTIYF
cdr3_nt: TGTGCCATCAGCGATAGGACTCCTGGGGCCTCTGGAAACACCATATATTTT

clone_size: .
j_call: TRBJ2-3
v_call: TRBV20-1
d_call: TRBD2
cdr3_aa: CSARKTSGTDTQYF
cdr3_nt: TGCAGTGCTAGGAAGACTAGCGGCACAGATACGCAGTATTTT

clone_size: .
j_call: TRBJ2-3
v_call: TRBV20-1
d_call: .
cdr3_aa: CSATKRPDFTDAQYF
cdr3_nt: TGCAGTGCAACCAAGCGGCCCGACTTCACAGATGCGCAGTATTTT

clone_size: .
j_call: TRBJ2-1
v_call: TRBV24-1
d_call: .
cdr3_aa: CATSDLRDSAYNEQFF
cdr3_nt: TGTGCCACCAGTGATTTGCGGGACTCCGCCTACAATGAGCAGTTCTTC

clone_size: .
j_call: TRBJ1-2
v_call: TRBV28
d_call: .
cdr3_aa: CASSPGPIYGYTF
cdr3_nt: TGTGCCAGCTCCCCGGGACCGATCTATGGCTACACCTTC

clone_size: few
j_call: TRBJ1-4
v_call: TRBV20-1
d_call: TRBD1
cdr3_aa: CSARESTGDELFF
cdr3_nt: TGCAGTGCTAGGGAGTCGACAGGGGATGAACTGTTTTTT

clone_size: many
j_call: TRBJ2-5
v_call: TRBV29-1
d_call: TRBD1
cdr3_aa: CSVEDRYQETQYF
cdr3_nt: TGCAGCGTTGAGGACAGGTACCAAGAGACCCAGTACTTC

clone_size: .
j_call: TRBJ1-1
v_call: TRBV7-4
d_call: .
cdr3_aa: CASSLAPGSPLAEAFF
cdr3_nt: TGTGCCAGCAGCTTAGCGCCAGGGTCCCCCCTCGCTGAAGCTTTCTTT

clone_size: .
j_call: TRBJ2-1
v_call: TRBV12-3/TRBV12-4
d_call: .
cdr3_aa: CASSSREQNEQFF
cdr3_nt: TGTGCCAGCAGTTCCCGAGAGCAGAATGAGCAGTTCTTC

clone_size: many
j_call: TRBJ2-3
v_call: TRBV6-2/TRBV6-3
d_call: .
cdr3_aa: CASSFGWRRRPSTDTQYF
cdr3_nt: TGTGCCAGCAGTTTCGGCTGGCGGCGGCGCCCTAGCACAGATACGCAGTATTTT

clone_size: .
j_call: TRBJ1-4
v_call: TRBV9
d_call: TRBD1
cdr3_aa: CASSAGGEKLFF
cdr3_nt: TGTGCCAGCAGCGCAGGGGGTGAAAAACTGTTTTTT

clone_size: .
j_call: TRBJ1-6
v_call: TRBV7-2
d_call: TRBD1
cdr3_aa: CASSLVPIGQGSPLHF
cdr3_nt: TGTGCCAGCAGCTTAGTCCCTATCGGACAGGGGTCACCCCTCCACTTT

clone_size: few
j_call: TRBJ1-2
v_call: TRBV6-1
d_call: .
cdr3_aa: CASSEDRANYGYTF
cdr3_nt: TGTGCCAGCAGTGAAGACCGCGCTAACTATGGCTACACCTTC

clone_size: .
j_call: TRBJ2-3
v_call: TRBV5-1
d_call: .
cdr3_aa: CASSLVVDPRDDTQYF
cdr3_nt: TGCGCCAGCAGCTTGGTGGTGGACCCCCGGGACGATACGCAGTATTTT

clone_size: .
j_call: TRBJ1-4
v_call: TRBV20-1
d_call: .
cdr3_aa: CSARRAMATNEKLFF
cdr3_nt: TGCAGTGCTAGAAGGGCTATGGCAACTAATGAAAAACTGTTTTTT

clone_size: .
j_call: TRBJ2-5
v_call: TRBV11-2
d_call: TRBD1
cdr3_aa: CASSLGTGSQETQYF
cdr3_nt: TGTGCCAGCAGCTTAGGGACAGGGTCCCAAGAGACCCAGTACTTC

clone_size: few
j_call: TRBJ1-1
v_call: TRBV7-2
d_call: .
cdr3_aa: CASSLSVDLEAFF
cdr3_nt: TGTGCCAGCAGCTTATCTGTGGACCTTGAAGCTTTCTTT

clone_size: .
j_call: TRBJ1-1
v_call: TRBV27
d_call: .
cdr3_aa: CASSSQLLNTEAFF
cdr3_nt: TGTGCCAGCAGTTCACAGCTTCTTAACACTGAAGCTTTCTTT

clone_size: .
j_call: TRBJ2-6
v_call: TRBV18
d_call: .
cdr3_aa: CASSRTSISGANVLTF
cdr3_nt: TGTGCCAGCTCACGGACCTCCATCTCTGGGGCCAACGTCCTGACTTTC

clone_size: .
j_call: TRBJ1-1
v_call: TRBV7-2
d_call: TRBD1
cdr3_aa: CASSPDRGWTEAFF
cdr3_nt: TGTGCCAGCAGCCCAGACAGGGGGTGGACTGAAGCTTTCTTT

clone_size: .
j_call: TRBJ2-1
v_call: TRBV10-3
d_call: TRBD1
cdr3_aa: CAIRTDRGETQFF
cdr3_nt: TGTGCCATCAGAACCGACAGGGGAGAGACCCAGTTCTTC

clone_size: .
j_call: TRBJ2-2
v_call: TRBV21-1
d_call: .
cdr3_aa: CASSKAIPRGRATGELFF
cdr3_nt: TGTGCCAGCAGCAAAGCCATCCCCCGGGGTAGAGCCACCGGGGAGCTGTTTTTT

clone_size: .
j_call: TRBJ1-1
v_call: TRBV5-1
d_call: .
cdr3_aa: CASSLWSDGRDGYTEAFF
cdr3_nt: TGCGCCAGCAGCTTGTGGAGCGACGGGAGGGACGGGTACACTGAAGCTTTCTTT

clone_size: few
j_call: TRBJ2-7
v_call: TRBV6-1
d_call: TRBD1
cdr3_aa: CASSERTGNYEQYF
cdr3_nt: TGTGCCAGCAGTGAAAGGACAGGGAACTACGAGCAGTACTTC

clone_size: .
j_call: TRBJ1-5
v_call: TRBV25-1
d_call: .
cdr3_aa: CASSFGPEPQHF
cdr3_nt: TGTGCCAGCAGTTTCGGCCCAGAACCCCAGCATTTT

clone_size: few
j_call: TRBJ2-5
v_call: TRBV5-1
d_call: TRBD2
cdr3_aa: CASSLDGGAVMYQETQYF
cdr3_nt: TGCGCCAGCAGCTTGGACGGGGGGGCCGTAATGTACCAAGAGACCCAGTACTTC

clone_size: .
j_call: TRBJ1-6
v_call: TRBV10-3
d_call: .
cdr3_aa: CATSYSPGHYNSPLHF
cdr3_nt: TGTGCCACCAGCTATAGCCCGGGACATTATAATTCACCCCTCCACTTT

clone_size: .
j_call: TRBJ2-1
v_call: TRBV12-5
d_call: TRBD2
cdr3_aa: CASGLVVSRGIDEQFF
cdr3_nt: TGTGCTAGTGGTTTGGTAGTGTCGCGGGGGATAGATGAGCAGTTCTTC

clone_size: .
j_call: TRBJ2-1
v_call: TRBV12-3/TRBV12-4
d_call: TRBD2
cdr3_aa: CASSLGGGGHYNEQFF
cdr3_nt: TGTGCCAGCAGTTTGGGGGGGGGAGGGCACTACAATGAGCAGTTCTTC

clone_size: many
j_call: TRBJ2-1
v_call: TRBV4-2
d_call: TRBD1
cdr3_aa: CASSRTGNEQFF
cdr3_nt: TGTGCCAGCAGCCGGACAGGGAATGAGCAGTTCTTC

clone_size: .
j_call: TRBJ2-3
v_call: TRBV9
d_call: .
cdr3_aa: CASSVEWGADTQYF
cdr3_nt: TGTGCCAGCAGCGTAGAGTGGGGTGCAGATACGCAGTATTTT

clone_size: .
j_call: TRBJ2-7
v_call: TRBV7-9
d_call: TRBD2
cdr3_aa: CASQLAGVYYEQYF
cdr3_nt: TGTGCCAGTCAACTAGCGGGAGTTTACTACGAGCAGTACTTC

clone_size: few
j_call: TRBJ2-3
v_call: TRBV14
d_call: .
cdr3_aa: CASSLTSAPTDTQYF
cdr3_nt: TGTGCCAGCAGCCTCACGTCGGCTCCCACAGATACGCAGTATTTT

clone_size: .
j_call: TRBJ2-7
v_call: TRBV20-1
d_call: TRBD1
cdr3_aa: CSAPGTAYEQYF
cdr3_nt: TGCAGTGCTCCCGGGACAGCATACGAGCAGTACTTC

clone_size: .
j_call: TRBJ1-2
v_call: TRBV4-2
d_call: .
cdr3_aa: CASSQAREGSSYTF
cdr3_nt: TGTGCCAGCAGCCAAGCTCGTGAAGGGTCGAGCTACACCTTC

clone_size: .
j_call: TRBJ1-4
v_call: TRBV29-1
d_call: TRBD1
cdr3_aa: CSVSGRGEEKLFF
cdr3_nt: TGCAGCGTTTCGGGCAGGGGGGAAGAAAAACTGTTTTTT

clone_size: few
j_call: TRBJ1-4
v_call: TRBV25-1
d_call: .
cdr3_aa: CASSEIGTNEKLFF
cdr3_nt: TGTGCCAGCAGTGAAATTGGTACTAATGAAAAACTGTTTTTT

clone_size: .
j_call: TRBJ1-3
v_call: TRBV2
d_call: .
cdr3_aa: CASSESWNSGNTIYF
cdr3_nt: TGTGCCAGCAGTGAAAGCTGGAACTCTGGAAACACCATATATTTT

clone_size: few
j_call: TRBJ2-7
v_call: TRBV28
d_call: .
cdr3_aa: CASSRRTHEQYF
cdr3_nt: TGTGCCAGCAGTCGTCGTACCCACGAGCAGTACTTC

clone_size: few
j_call: TRBJ2-7
v_call: TRBV12-3/TRBV12-4
d_call: .
cdr3_aa: CASTGAGGLSSYEQYF
cdr3_nt: TGTGCCAGCACCGGAGCCGGGGGCCTGAGCTCCTACGAGCAGTACTTC

clone_size: .
j_call: TRBJ1-2
v_call: TRBV7-8
d_call: .
cdr3_aa: CASSPGTPGYTF
cdr3_nt: TGTGCCAGCAGTCCTGGGACACCTGGCTACACCTTC

clone_size: .
j_call: TRBJ1-1
v_call: TRBV5-4
d_call: .
cdr3_aa: CASSPPLPRVTEAFF
cdr3_nt: TGTGCCAGCAGCCCCCCCCTTCCTCGGGTCACTGAAGCTTTCTTT